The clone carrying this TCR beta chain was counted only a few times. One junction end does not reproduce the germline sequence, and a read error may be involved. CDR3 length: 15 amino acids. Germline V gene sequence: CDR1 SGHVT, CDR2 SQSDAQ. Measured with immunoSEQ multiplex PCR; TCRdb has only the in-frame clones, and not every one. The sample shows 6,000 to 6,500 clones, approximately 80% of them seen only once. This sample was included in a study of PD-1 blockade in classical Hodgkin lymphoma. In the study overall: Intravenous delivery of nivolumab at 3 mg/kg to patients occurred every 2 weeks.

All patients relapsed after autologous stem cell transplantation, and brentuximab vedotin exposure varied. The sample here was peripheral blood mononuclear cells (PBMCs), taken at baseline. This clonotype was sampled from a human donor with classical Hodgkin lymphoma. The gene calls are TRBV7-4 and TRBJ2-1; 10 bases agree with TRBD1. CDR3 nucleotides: TGTGCTAGCAGCTTAGACAGGGGGCCTGCGAATGAGCAGTTCTTC. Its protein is CASSLDRGPANEQFF.